This paragraph reports one T cell receptor beta chain. Its antigen is currently unknown. This specimen belongs to a study of cytomegalovirus exposure and HLA in healthy donors. This CDR3 is built from 16 residues. CDR1 is MNHEY, CDR2 SVGAGI, per germline. V lost 3 bases, J lost 4 bases, and 8 bases stayed unmatched. Findings and limits, study-wide: It was reported that the classifier diagnosed cytomegalovirus status with high specificity and sensitivity in both the original and validation cohorts.

With 60 Vbeta and 13 Jbeta primers, the PCR was carried out. Per the original data handling: In a later analysis, of around 80 million unique beta chains, around 9.9 million appeared in at least two donors. Profiled with immunoSEQ multiplex PCR; TCRdb holds only in-frame clones, not every one. V and J calls and clone size are those listed in that table; D and trimming were worked out from the DNA. The sample totals approximately 140,000 clones. The clonotype originates from a woman aged 18-29 years in good health and CMV-seronegative. The sample taken for sequencing was PBMCs. The chain links TRBV6-5 to TRBJ1-4; TRBD1 matches 7 bases. The CDR3 DNA sequence: TGTGCCAGCAGTTATGGGGCCACAGGGGTTAATGAAAAACTGTTTTTT. This translates into CASSYGATGVNEKLFF.